These T cell receptor beta chains were read from a single sample in a study of identical twins. In TCRdb, the 5' RACE reads were re-called with MiXCR into one record per CDR3 protein. The sample holds more than 400,000 distinct CDR3 sequences, 15% seen once. These data are also associated with another study on yellow fever vaccine responses in identical twins.

Specimen: CD4+ T cells sorted from blood. These receptors all come from a woman between 18 and 29 years old in good health. Each CDR3 is given with its conserved first and last residue. A D gene is named only where the DNA matches it firmly. Not every row has a clone size; where given, it reads once, few, many or a size class.

clone_size j_call v_call d_call cdr3_aa cdr3_nt
- TRBJ2-1 TRBV7-9 - CASSPIGASYNEQFF TGTGCCAGCAGCCCCATAGGGGCCTCCTACAATGAGCAGTTCTTC
many TRBJ1-5 TRBV5-1 TRBD1 CASSLWTGDQPQHF TGCGCCAGCAGCCTCTGGACAGGAGATCAGCCCCAGCATTTT
- TRBJ2-1 TRBV29-1 - CSVEVINSYNEQFF TGCAGCGTTGAGGTAATTAACTCCTACAATGAGCAGTTCTTC
few TRBJ2-7 TRBV19 TRBD2 CASSIGGTSGSYEQYF TGTGCCAGTAGTATAGGAGGGACTAGCGGGAGTTACGAGCAGTACTTC
few TRBJ1-1 TRBV28 TRBD1 CASSLWDRVEAFF TGTGCCAGCAGTTTATGGGACAGGGTTGAAGCTTTCTTT
- TRBJ2-1 TRBV5-1 - CASSSGTPNLYNEQFF TGCGCCAGCAGCTCCGGGACTCCGAACTTATACAATGAGCAGTTCTTC
few TRBJ2-1 TRBV5-1 - CASSLPGPKDYNEQFF TGCGCCAGCAGCCTTCCGGGACCCAAAGACTACAATGAGCAGTTCTTC
- TRBJ1-1 TRBV11-2 - CASSWGVGPRTTEAFF TGTGCCAGCAGCTGGGGGGTGGGACCCAGAACCACTGAAGCTTTCTTT
- TRBJ2-1 TRBV5-1 TRBD2 CASSFPFSTSGGVSSYNEQFF TGCGCCAGCAGCTTTCCTTTTTCGACTAGCGGGGGCGTGAGCTCCTACAATGAGCAGTTCTTC
- TRBJ2-7 TRBV10-3 - CAISESGRIAGEQYF TGTGCCATCAGTGAGTCGGGCAGGATTGCGGGTGAGCAGTACTTC
many TRBJ2-5 TRBV5-5 - CASSLLGAETQYF TGTGCCAGCAGCTTGTTAGGGGCAGAGACCCAGTACTTC
few TRBJ2-7 TRBV24-1 - CATSGLGQGEYEQYF TGTGCCACCAGTGGGTTGGGACAAGGGGAATACGAGCAGTACTTC
many TRBJ2-1 TRBV2 TRBD1 CASRAGGSYNEQFF TGTGCCAGCAGAGCAGGGGGCTCCTACAATGAGCAGTTCTTC
- TRBJ1-1 TRBV20-1 - CSAREGTVGTEAFF TGCAGTGCTAGAGAGGGGACTGTGGGGACTGAAGCTTTCTTT
- TRBJ2-1 TRBV6-5 - CASSSISTGYNEQFF TGTGCCAGCAGTTCCATTTCTACAGGGTACAATGAGCAGTTCTTC
- TRBJ2-1 TRBV10-3 TRBD1 CAISAGLGGGLNEQFF TGTGCCATCAGTGCAGGGCTAGGGGGCGGGCTAAATGAGCAGTTCTTC
few TRBJ1-2 TRBV12-3/TRBV12-4 TRBD1 CASRRQGKDGYTF TGTGCCAGCAGACGACAGGGTAAAGATGGCTACACCTTC
- TRBJ2-5 TRBV5-1 TRBD2 CASSKGLAGGGETQYF TGCGCCAGCAGCAAAGGACTAGCGGGAGGGGGAGAGACCCAGTACTTC